This T cell receptor (beta chain) was recorded in a study of cytomegalovirus exposure and HLA in healthy donors. Study-wide results and limits: The authors later found HLA-associated TCR beta chains more clonally expanded than equally common others. A later analysis by the authors found several of the most significant clusters apparently linked to common viral pathogens. Some 150 TCR beta chains were listed as cytomegalovirus-associated.

The V gene lost 3 bases and the J gene lost 8 bases, with 21 bases spanning the gap. The CDR3 is 16 amino acids. Germline lookup yields CDR1 SGHRS and CDR2 YFSETQ. Comments on this clone: The target antigen is unknown.

The PCR had 60 Vbeta and 13 Jbeta primers. Under the authors' procedure: A later analysis counted roughly 74 million unique TCR beta chains, around 11 million shared. This table comes from immunoSEQ multiplex PCR, and its TCRdb copy is limited to in-frame clones, with some not included. V and J calls and clone size are given by that table; D and trimming were obtained from the DNA. Among about 140,000 clones listed, under 85% were seen once. The V call is TRBV5-1, the J call TRBJ2-1; a possible D gene is TRBD2 (5 bases). This clonotype originated in a man aged 18 to 29 in good health and CMV-seronegative. Sequencing was carried out using PBMCs. CDR3 sequence (DNA): TGCGCCAGCAGCTCCAGGCGTGACCACCTCGGGGATGAGCAGTTCTTC. The encoded protein is CASSSRRDHLGDEQFF.